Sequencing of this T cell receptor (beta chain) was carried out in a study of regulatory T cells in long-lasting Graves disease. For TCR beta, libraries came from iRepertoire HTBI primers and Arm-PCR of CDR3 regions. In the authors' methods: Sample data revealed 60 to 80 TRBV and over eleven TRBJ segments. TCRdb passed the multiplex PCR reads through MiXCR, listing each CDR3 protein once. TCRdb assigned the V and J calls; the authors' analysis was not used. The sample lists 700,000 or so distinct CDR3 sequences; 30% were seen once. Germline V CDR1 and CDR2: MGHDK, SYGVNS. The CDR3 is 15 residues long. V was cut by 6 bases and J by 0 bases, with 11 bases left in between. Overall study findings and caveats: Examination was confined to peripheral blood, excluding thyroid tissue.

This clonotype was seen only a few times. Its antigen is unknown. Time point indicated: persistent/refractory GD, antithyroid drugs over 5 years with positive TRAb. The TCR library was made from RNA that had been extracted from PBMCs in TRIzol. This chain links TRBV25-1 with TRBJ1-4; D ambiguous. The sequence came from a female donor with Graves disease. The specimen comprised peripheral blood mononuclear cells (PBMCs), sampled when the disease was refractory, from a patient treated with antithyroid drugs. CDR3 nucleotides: TGTGCCAGCAGCAGACGGAGTGCAACTAATGAAAAACTGTTTTTT. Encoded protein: CASSRRSATNEKLFF.